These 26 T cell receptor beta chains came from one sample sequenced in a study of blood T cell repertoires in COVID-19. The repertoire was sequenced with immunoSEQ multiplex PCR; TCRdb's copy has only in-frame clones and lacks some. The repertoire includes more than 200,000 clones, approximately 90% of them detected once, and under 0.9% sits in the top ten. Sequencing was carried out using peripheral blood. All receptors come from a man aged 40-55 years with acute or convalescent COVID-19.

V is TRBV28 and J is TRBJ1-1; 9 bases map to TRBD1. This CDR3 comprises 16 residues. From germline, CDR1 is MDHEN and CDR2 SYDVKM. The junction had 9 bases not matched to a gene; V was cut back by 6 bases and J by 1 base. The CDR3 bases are TGTGCCAGCAGAGCCCTCGGACAGGGGAGGAACACTGAAGCTTTCTTT. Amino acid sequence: CASRALGQGRNTEAFF.

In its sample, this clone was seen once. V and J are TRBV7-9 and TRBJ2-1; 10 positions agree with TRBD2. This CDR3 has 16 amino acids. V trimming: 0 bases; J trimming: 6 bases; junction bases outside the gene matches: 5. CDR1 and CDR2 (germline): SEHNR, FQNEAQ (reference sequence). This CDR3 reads CASSLADLAGANEQFF. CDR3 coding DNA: TGTGCCAGCAGCTTAGCCGATCTAGCGGGGGCCAATGAGCAGTTCTTC.

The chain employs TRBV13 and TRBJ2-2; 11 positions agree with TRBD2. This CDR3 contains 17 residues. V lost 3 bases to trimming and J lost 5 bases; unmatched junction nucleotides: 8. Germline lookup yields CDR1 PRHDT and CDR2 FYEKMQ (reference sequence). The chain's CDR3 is CASSFSPGLAVTGELFF. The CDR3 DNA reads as TGTGCCAGCAGCTTTTCCCCGGGACTAGCGGTTACCGGGGAGCTGTTTTTT. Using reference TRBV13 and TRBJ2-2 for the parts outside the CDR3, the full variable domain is AAGVIQSPRHLIKEKRETATLKCYPIPRHDTVYWYQQGPGQDPQFLISFYEKMQSDKGSIPDRFSAQQFSDYHSELNMSSLELGDSALYFCASSFSPGLAVTGELFFGEGSRLTVL.

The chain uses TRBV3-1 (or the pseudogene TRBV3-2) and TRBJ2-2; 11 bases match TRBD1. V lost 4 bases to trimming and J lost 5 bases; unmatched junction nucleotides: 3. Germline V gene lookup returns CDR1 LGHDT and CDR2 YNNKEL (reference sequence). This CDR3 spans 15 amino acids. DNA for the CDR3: TGTGCCAGCAGCCGGACAGGGGGCAGGACCGGGGAGCTGTTTTTT. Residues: CASSRTGGRTGELFF.

CDR3 residues: CASSRDSYYGYTF. The CDR3 DNA is TGTGCCAGCAGCCGGGACAGCTACTATGGCTACACCTTC. The gene calls are TRBV2 and TRBJ1-2; 7 nucleotides line up with TRBD1. CDR3 length: 13 residues. V gave up 6 bases and J gave up 3 bases; unmatched junction bases: 4. Germline values: CDR1 SNHLY, CDR2 FYNNEI.

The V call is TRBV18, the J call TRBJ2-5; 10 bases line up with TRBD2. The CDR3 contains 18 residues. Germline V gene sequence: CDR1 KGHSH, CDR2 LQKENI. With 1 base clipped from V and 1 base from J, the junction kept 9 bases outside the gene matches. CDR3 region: CASSPRSSGGATQETQYF. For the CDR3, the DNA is TGTGCCAGCTCACCACGGTCTAGCGGGGGCGCCACCCAAGAGACCCAGTACTTC.

The CDR3 spells CARRPGLAGGEQETQYF. CDR3 coding DNA: TGTGCCAGGAGACCGGGACTAGCGGGAGGAGAGCAAGAGACCCAGTACTTC. This chain connects TRBV27 to TRBJ2-5; 15 bases fit TRBD2. The CDR3 has 17 amino acids. V shed 9 bases and J 2 bases; nucleotides not matched to a gene: 10. Germline assignment: CDR1 MNHEY and CDR2 SMNVEV (reference sequence).

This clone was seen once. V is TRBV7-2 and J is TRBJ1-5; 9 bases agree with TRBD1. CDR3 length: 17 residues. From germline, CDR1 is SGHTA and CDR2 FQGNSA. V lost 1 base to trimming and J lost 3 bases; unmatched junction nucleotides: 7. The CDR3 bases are TGTGCCAGCAGCTTAGGCCCACAGGGGGCGAACAATCAGCCCCAGCATTTT. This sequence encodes CASSLGPQGANNQPQHF. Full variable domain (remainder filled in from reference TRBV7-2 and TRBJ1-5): GAGVSQSPSNKVTEKGKDVELRCDPISGHTALYWYRQSLGQGLEFLIYFQGNSAPDKSGLPSDRFSAERTGGSVSTLTIQRTQQEDSAVYLCASSLGPQGANNQPQHFGDGTRLSIL.

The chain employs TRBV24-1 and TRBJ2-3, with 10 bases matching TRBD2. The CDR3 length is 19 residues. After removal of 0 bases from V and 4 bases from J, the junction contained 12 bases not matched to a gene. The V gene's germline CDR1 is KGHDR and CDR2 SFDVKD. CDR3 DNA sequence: TGTGCCACCAGTGATTTGTGGCTAGCGGGAGAACGGGAGGCAGATACGCAGTATTTT. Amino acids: CATSDLWLAGEREADTQYF.

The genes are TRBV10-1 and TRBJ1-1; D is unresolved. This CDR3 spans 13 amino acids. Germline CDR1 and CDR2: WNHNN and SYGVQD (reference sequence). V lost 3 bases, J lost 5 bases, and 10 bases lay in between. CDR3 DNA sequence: TGCGCCAGCAGTGAAGTGGGCCGGACTGAAGCTTTCTTT. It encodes CASSEVGRTEAFF.

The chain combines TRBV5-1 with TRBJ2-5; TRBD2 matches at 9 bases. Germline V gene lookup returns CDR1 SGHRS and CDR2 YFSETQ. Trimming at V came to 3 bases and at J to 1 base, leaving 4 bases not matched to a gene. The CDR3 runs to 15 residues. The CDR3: CASSSGTSLQETQYF. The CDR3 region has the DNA TGCGCCAGCAGCTCCGGGACTAGCCTCCAAGAGACCCAGTACTTC.

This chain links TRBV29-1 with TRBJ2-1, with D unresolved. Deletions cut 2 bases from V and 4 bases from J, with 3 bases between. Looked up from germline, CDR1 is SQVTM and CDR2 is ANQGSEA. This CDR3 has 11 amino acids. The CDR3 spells CSVEPYNEQFF. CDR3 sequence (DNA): TGCAGCGTTGAACCGTACAATGAGCAGTTCTTC.

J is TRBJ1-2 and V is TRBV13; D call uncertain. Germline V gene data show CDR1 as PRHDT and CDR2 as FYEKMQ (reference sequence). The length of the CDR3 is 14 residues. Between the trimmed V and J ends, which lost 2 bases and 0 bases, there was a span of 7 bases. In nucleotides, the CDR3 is TGTGCCAGCAGCTTATTTTCGGCTAACTATGGCTACACCTTC. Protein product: CASSLFSANYGYTF. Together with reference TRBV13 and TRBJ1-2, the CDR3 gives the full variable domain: AAGVIQSPRHLIKEKRETATLKCYPIPRHDTVYWYQQGPGQDPQFLISFYEKMQSDKGSIPDRFSAQQFSDYHSELNMSSLELGDSALYFCASSLFSANYGYTFGSGTRLTVV.

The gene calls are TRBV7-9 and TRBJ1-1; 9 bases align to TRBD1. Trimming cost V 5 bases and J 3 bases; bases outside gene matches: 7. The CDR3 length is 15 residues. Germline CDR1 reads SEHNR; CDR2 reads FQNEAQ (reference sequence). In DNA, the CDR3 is TGTGCCAGCAGCACCGGGACAGGGAAGGACACTGAAGCTTTCTTT. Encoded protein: CASSTGTGKDTEAFF.

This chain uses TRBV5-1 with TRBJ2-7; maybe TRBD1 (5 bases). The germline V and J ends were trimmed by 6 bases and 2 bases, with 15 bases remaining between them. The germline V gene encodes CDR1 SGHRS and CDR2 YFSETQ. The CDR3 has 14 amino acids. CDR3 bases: TGCGCCAGCAATGCAGACAGTGGAACCTACGAGCAGTACTTC. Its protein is CASNADSGTYEQYF.

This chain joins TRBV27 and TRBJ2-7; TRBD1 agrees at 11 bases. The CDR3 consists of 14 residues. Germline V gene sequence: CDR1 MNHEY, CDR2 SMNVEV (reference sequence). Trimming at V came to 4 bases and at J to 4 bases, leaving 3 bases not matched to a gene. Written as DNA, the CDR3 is TGTGCCAGCAGTTCCCGGGACAGGGGGTACGAGCAGTACTTC. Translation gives CASSSRDRGYEQYF.

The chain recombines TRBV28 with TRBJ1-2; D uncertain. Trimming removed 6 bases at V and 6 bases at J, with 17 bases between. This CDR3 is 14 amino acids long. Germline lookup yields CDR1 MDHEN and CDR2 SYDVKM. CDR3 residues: CASSSSLPAHGYTF. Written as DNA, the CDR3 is TGTGCCAGCAGCTCTTCTTTGCCAGCGCATGGCTACACCTTC.

The CDR3, as DNA: TGTGCCAGCGCGCCGGCTAGCGGCTACAATGAGCAGTTCTTC. This encodes CASAPASGYNEQFF. This chain joins TRBV19 and TRBJ2-1; 7 bases map to TRBD2. Germline V lookup: CDR1 LNHDA, CDR2 SQIVND (reference sequence). The CDR3 is made up of 14 amino acids. Trimming removed 9 bases from V and 3 bases from J; junction bases left unmatched: 8.

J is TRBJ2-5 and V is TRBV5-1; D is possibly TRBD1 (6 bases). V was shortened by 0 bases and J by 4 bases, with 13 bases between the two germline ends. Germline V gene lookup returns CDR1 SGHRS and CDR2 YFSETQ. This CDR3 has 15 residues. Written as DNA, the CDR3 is TGCGCCAGCAGCTTGGTACAGGGAAGACGAGAGACCCAGTACTTC. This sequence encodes CASSLVQGRRETQYF.

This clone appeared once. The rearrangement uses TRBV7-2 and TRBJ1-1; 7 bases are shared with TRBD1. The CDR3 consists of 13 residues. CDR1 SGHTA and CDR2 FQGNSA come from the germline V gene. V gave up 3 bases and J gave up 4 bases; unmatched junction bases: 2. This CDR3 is CASSLTGSTEAFF. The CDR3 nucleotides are TGTGCCAGCAGCTTGACAGGGTCCACTGAAGCTTTCTTT.

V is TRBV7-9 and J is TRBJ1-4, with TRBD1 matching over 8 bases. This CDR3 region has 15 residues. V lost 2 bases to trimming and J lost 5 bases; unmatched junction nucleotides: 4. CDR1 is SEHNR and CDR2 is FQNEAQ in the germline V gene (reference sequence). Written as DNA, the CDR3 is TGTGCCAGCAGCTTAAAGGGACAGGAAAATGAAAAACTGTTTTTT. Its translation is CASSLKGQENEKLFF.

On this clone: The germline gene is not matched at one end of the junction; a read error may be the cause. The CDR3 here is CASSLGGGRGETQYF. The CDR3 coding sequence is TGTGCTAGCAGCTTAGGCGGCGGGAGAGGAGAGACCCAGTACTTC. J is TRBJ2-5 and V is TRBV7-7; 7 positions agree with TRBD2. CDR1 is SSHAT and CDR2 is FNYEAQ in the germline V gene (reference sequence). The CDR3 is 15 amino acids.

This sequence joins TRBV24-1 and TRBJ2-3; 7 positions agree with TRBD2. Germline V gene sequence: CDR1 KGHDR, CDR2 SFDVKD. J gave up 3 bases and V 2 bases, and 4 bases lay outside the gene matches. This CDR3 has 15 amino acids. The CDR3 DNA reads TGTGCCACCAGTGATTCTAGCGGAGGTACAGATACGCAGTATTTT. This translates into CATSDSSGGTDTQYF.

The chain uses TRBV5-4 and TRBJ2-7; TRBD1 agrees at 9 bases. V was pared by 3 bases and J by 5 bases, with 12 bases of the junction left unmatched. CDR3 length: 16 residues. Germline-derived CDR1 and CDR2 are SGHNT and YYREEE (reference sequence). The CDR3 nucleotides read TGTGCCAGCAGCTCTTATATTGGACAGGGGTTCAACGAGCAGTACTTC. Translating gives CASSSYIGQGFNEQYF.

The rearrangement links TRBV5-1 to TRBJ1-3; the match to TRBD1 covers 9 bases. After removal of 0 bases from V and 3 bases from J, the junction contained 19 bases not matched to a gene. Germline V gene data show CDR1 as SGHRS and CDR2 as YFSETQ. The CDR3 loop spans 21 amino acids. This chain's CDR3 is CASSLVGTGFSGAIYGNTIYF. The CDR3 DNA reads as TGCGCCAGCAGCTTGGTGGGGACAGGGTTCTCAGGCGCTATCTATGGAAACACCATATATTTT.

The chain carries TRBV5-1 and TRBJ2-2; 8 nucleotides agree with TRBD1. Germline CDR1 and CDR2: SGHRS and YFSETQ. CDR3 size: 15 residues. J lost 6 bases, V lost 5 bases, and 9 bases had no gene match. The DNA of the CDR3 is TGCGCCAGCAGTCATGGACAGGGAGTCCCCGGGGAGCTGTTTTTT. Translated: CASSHGQGVPGELFF.